This T cell receptor beta chain was observed in a study of response to subunit inactivated influenza vaccine. Findings and limits, study-wide: The study's authors posited that every seasonal influenza vaccination enlists few new T cells.

TCRdb re-derived calls from the RT-PCR reads in MiXCR, one entry per CDR3 protein. The repertoire holds roughly 500,000 distinct CDR3 sequences, with around 25% as singletons. The germline V gene encodes CDR1 SGHRS and CDR2 YFSETQ. V was pared by 0 bases and J by 7 bases, with 7 bases of the junction left unmatched. This CDR3 spans 16 amino acids. Details on this clonotype: Its antigen is currently unknown.

The chain uses TRBV5-1 and TRBJ1-4, with 9 bases that match TRBD1. The TCR comes from a man aged 45 to 65 who received an inactivated influenza vaccine. Sequences were derived from CD4+ T cells sorted from PBMCs, sampled 4 to 6 days after vaccination. Written as DNA, the CDR3 is TGCGCCAGCAGCTTGGACGGACAGGGGATACGTGAAAAACTGTTTTTT. Translated, it gives CASSLDGQGIREKLFF.